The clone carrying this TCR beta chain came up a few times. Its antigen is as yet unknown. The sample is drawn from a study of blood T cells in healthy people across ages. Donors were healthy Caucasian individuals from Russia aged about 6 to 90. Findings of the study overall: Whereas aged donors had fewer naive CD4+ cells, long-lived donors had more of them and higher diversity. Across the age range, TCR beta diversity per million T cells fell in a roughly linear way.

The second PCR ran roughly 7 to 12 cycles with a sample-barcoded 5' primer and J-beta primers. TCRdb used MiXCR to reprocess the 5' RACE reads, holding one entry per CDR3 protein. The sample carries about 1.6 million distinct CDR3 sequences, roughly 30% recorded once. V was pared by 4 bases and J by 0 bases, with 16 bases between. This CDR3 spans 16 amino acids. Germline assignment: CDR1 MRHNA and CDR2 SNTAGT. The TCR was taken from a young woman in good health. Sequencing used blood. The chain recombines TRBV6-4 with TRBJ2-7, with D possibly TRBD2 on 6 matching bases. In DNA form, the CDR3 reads TGTGCCAGCAGTGCGATTGATAGCGGAAACTCCTACGAGCAGTACTTC. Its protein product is CASSAIDSGNSYEQYF.